The 2 T cell receptor beta chains given below trace back to one sample, sequenced in a study of post-analysis software for immune sequencing data. Unique molecular identifiers featured in each of the TCR beta cDNA libraries. TCRdb re-derived calls from the PCR reads in MiXCR, one entry per CDR3 protein. The sample includes about 770,000 distinct CDR3 sequences, 40% to 55% of them seen just once. These receptors are not linked to any known antigen. Whole-study results and caveats: Patients used about 5 TRBV segments, including TRBV5-6, TRBV5-1 and TRBV20-1, more often than controls.

Sequenced sample: blood. These receptors were collected from a girl between 10 and 17 years old with multiple sclerosis.

The V and J genes are TRBV18 and TRBJ2-7; D possibly matches TRBD1 or TRBD2 (5 bases each). V lost 3 bases and J lost 9, with 18 bases in between. The CDR3 covers 14 residues. The V gene's germline CDR1 is KGHSH and CDR2 LQKENI. The CDR3 sequence: CASSPGTDIPGQYF. The CDR3, as DNA: TGTGCCAGCTCACCCGGGACCGATATACCGGGGCAGTACTTC.

As to this clonotype: Sequence at one end of the junction differs from germline and may be a read error. The CDR3 DNA reads TGTGTCAGCAGCTTAGCGGGCAGTGGCCTCATTGGGGAGACCCAGTACTTC. Its protein product is CVSSLAGSGLIGETQYF. This chain links TRBV7-2 with TRBJ2-5; 7 nucleotides line up with TRBD2. This CDR3 is built from 17 residues. The germline CDR1 and CDR2 sequences are SGHTA and FQGNSA.